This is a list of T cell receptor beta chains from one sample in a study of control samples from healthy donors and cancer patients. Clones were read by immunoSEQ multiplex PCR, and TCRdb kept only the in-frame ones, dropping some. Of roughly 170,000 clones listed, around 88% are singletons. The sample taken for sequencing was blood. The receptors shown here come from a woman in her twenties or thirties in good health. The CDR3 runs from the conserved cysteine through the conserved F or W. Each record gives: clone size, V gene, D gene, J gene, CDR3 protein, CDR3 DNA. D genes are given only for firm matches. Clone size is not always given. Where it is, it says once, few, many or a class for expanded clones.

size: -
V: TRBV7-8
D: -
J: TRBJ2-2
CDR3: CASSLGRSNTGELFF
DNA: TGTGCCAGCAGCTTGGGGCGGTCGAACACCGGGGAGCTGTTTTTT

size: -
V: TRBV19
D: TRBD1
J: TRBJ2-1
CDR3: CASSSSNQGVRYNEQFF
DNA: TGTGCCAGTAGTTCGAGTAATCAGGGGGTGCGGTACAATGAGCAGTTCTTC

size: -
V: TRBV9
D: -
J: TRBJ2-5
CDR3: CASSPIRETQYF
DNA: TGTGCCAGCAGCCCGATTCGAGAGACCCAGTACTTC

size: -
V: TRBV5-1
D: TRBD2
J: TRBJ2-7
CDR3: CASSFGTSGSYEQYF
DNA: TGCGCCAGCAGCTTCGGGACTAGCGGGAGCTACGAGCAGTACTTC

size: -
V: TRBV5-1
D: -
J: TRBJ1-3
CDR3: CASSLGPQGSGNTIYF
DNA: TGCGCCAGCAGCCTGGGGCCCCAGGGATCGGGAAACACCATATATTTT

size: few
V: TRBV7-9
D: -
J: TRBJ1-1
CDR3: CASRGGHSNTEAFF
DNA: TGTGCCAGCAGAGGGGGACATTCGAACACTGAAGCTTTCTTT

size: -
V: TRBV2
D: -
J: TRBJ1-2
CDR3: CASSNRVGYTF
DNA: TGTGCCAGCAGTAACAGGGTTGGCTACACCTTC

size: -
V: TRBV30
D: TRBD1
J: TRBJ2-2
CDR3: CAWGGTGHTGELFF
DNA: TGTGCCTGGGGAGGGACAGGGCACACCGGGGAGCTGTTTTTT

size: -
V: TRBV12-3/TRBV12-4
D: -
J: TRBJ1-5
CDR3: CASRAGDQPQHF
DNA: TGTGCCAGCAGGGCAGGGGACCAGCCCCAGCATTTT

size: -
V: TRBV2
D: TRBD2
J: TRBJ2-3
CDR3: CASTSGLTDTQYF
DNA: TGTGCCAGCACTAGCGGACTCACAGATACGCAGTATTTT

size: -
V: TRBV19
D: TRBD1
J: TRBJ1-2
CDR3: CASSIPGQVLTYGYTF
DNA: TGTGCCAGTAGTATCCCTGGACAGGTTCTAACCTATGGCTACACCTTC

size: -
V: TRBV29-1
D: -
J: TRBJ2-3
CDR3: CSVEIGTDTQYF
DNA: TGCAGCGTTGAAATCGGGACAGATACGCAGTATTTT

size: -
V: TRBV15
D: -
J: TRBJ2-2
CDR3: CATSRGAANTGELFF
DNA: TGTGCCACCAGCAGAGGGGCGGCGAACACCGGGGAGCTGTTTTTT

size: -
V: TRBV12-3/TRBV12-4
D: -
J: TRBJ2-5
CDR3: CASSLAVKETQYF
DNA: TGTGCCAGCAGTTTAGCGGTAAAGGAGACCCAGTACTTC

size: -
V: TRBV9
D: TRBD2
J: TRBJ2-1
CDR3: CASSGGLAGVEEQFF
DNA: TGTGCCAGCAGCGGTGGACTAGCGGGAGTAGAGGAGCAGTTCTTC

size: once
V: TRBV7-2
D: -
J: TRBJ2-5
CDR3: CASSLAGVGEWTQYF
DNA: TGTGCCAGCAGCTTAGCGGGAGTGGGTGAATGGACCCAGTACTTC

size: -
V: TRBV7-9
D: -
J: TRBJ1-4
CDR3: CASSTPGAENEKLFF
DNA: TGTGCCAGCAGCACACCAGGGGCCGAGAATGAAAAACTGTTTTTT

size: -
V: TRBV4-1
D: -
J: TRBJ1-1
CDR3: CASSQAGEAFF
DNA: TGCGCCAGCAGCCAAGCGGGTGAAGCTTTCTTT

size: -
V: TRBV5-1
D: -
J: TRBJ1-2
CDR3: CASREDSYGYTF
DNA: TGCGCCAGCAGAGAGGACAGCTATGGCTACACCTTC

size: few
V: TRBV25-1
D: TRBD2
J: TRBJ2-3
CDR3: CASSVPSGPTDTQYF
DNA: TGTGCCAGCAGTGTACCTAGCGGGCCCACAGATACGCAGTATTTT

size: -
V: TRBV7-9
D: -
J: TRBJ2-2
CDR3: CASSFSPNTGELFF
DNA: TGTGCCAGCAGCTTCAGTCCCAACACCGGGGAGCTGTTTTTT

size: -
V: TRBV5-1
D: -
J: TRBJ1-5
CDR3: CASSLGSGGSQPQHF
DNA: TGCGCCAGCAGCTTGGGGTCAGGAGGCTCTCAGCCCCAGCATTTT

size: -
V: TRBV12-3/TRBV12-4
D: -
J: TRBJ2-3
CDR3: CASSLEGVNTQYF
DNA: TGTGCCAGCAGTTTAGAAGGGGTGAATACGCAGTATTTT

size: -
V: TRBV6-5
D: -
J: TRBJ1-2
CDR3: CASRSTGEGYGYTF
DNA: TGTGCCAGCAGGTCGACAGGAGAGGGATATGGCTACACCTTC

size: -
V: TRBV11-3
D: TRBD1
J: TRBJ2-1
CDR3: CASSQGVYNEQFF
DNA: TGTGCCAGCAGCCAGGGGGTCTACAATGAGCAGTTCTTC

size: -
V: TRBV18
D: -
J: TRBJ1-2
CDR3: CASSPDLGYGYTF
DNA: TGTGCCAGCTCACCAGACCTGGGGTATGGCTACACCTTC

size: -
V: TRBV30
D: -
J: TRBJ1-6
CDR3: CAWSKTMTYNSPLHF
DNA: TGTGCCTGGAGCAAGACCATGACTTATAATTCACCCCTCCACTTT

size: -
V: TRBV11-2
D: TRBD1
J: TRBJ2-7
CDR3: CASSHTGTGFYEQYF
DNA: TGTGCCAGCAGCCATACCGGGACAGGGTTCTACGAGCAGTACTTC

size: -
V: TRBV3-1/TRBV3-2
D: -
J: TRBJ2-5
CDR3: CASSLEGVTGLAEEQYF
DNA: TGTGCCAGCAGCCTAGAGGGGGTGACAGGACTGGCTGAAGAGCAGTACTTC

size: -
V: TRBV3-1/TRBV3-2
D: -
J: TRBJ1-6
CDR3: CASNTRGSPLHF
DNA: TGTGCCAGCAATACAAGGGGTTCACCCCTCCACTTT